This T cell receptor (beta chain) derives from a study of CD8 T cells in Susac syndrome. For the study at large: When blood was drawn, the patients with Susac syndrome were therapy-naive, on corticosteroids, or on intravenous immunoglobulin alone. Study-wide findings and caveats: The study found that Susac CD8+ clonal expansion peaked in TEMRA cells and active patients.

Reverse transcription of about 0.5 to 1 ug RNA used random hexamers. Amplification of TCR beta CDR3 across 54 Vbeta and 13 Jbeta was performed with immunoSEQ multiplex PCR. TCRdb reprocessed the immunoSEQ multiplex PCR reads with MiXCR, giving one entry per CDR3 protein. The sample consists of 75,000 to 80,000 distinct CDR3 sequences, 94% of them appearing once. Concerning this clonotype itself: What it binds is unknown.

Patients with Susac syndrome met diagnostic criteria that were recently defined for definite or probable disease. The material sequenced was CD8+ T cells from PBMCs. This receptor was identified in a human donor with Susac syndrome.

CDR3 region: CASSLSLGATETQYF. CDR3 DNA sequence: TGTGCCAGCAGCTTATCCCTGGGAGCCACCGAGACCCAGTACTTC. The chain joins TRBV7-9 to TRBJ2-5; tentatively, D is TRBD2 (5 bases). The ends were cut back, 2 bases at V and 5 bases at J, with 15 bases in the middle. This CDR3 region has 15 residues. Germline V gene sequence: CDR1 SEHNR, CDR2 FQNEAQ (reference sequence).